The text below deals with one T cell receptor (beta chain). What it binds is unknown. Primers included in the PCR were 60 Vbeta and 13 Jbeta primers. Assay: immunoSEQ multiplex PCR; the TCRdb copy retains only in-frame clones and omits some. This table holds around 200,000 clones, 85% found once. These data come from a study of cytomegalovirus exposure and HLA in healthy donors. Whole-study results and caveats: Later analysis demonstrated an association between a missense DCLRE1C variant and TCR beta V- and J-gene trimming.

The sequenced sample was PBMCs. The clonotype was recovered from a woman aged 45-65 years in good health and CMV-seronegative.

CDR3 in DNA: TGTGCCAGCAGGGAGGACAGGGGGCCTAACTATGGCTACACCTTC. Amino acid sequence: CASREDRGPNYGYTF. V and J are TRBV5-5 and TRBJ1-2; TRBD1 aligns across 11 bases. Germline CDR1 reads SGHKS; CDR2 reads YYEKEE (reference sequence). V gave up 5 bases and J gave up 0 bases; unmatched junction bases: 3. This CDR3 has 15 residues.